One sample yielded the 6 T cell receptor beta chains listed below, sequenced in a study of post-analysis software for immune sequencing data. Points from the study as a whole: Five TRBV segments occurring more often in patients than controls included TRBV5-6, TRBV5-1 and TRBV20-1.

Unique-molecular-identifier-tagged TCR beta cDNA libraries were used. MiXCR, applied by TCRdb to the PCR reads, yields one record per CDR3 protein. The data contain about 460,000 distinct CDR3 sequences, less than 45% of them singletons. Their antigens remain unidentified. Sequencing input: blood. These TCRs come from a girl aged 10-17 years with multiple sclerosis.

The chain recombines TRBV7-3 with TRBJ2-5; 8 nucleotides match TRBD2. The CDR3 consists of 15 residues. V dropped 1 base and J dropped 4; count of bases not matched to a gene: 5. The V gene's germline CDR1 is SGHTA and CDR2 FQGTGA. The CDR3 sequence is CASSLSGGRGETQYF. The CDR3 DNA follows: TGTGCCAGCAGCTTAAGCGGGGGGCGGGGAGAGACCCAGTACTTC.

This clonotype was seen a single time. The chain recombines TRBV27 with TRBJ1-2; D is undetermined. Germline V gives CDR1 MNHEY, CDR2 SMNVEV (reference sequence). This CDR3 has 11 amino acids. Trimming left V 10 bases short and J 2 bases short, with 8 bases between. The CDR3 region is CATSDNYGYTF. The CDR3 DNA follows: TGTGCCACCTCGGACAACTATGGCTACACCTTC.

The chain carries TRBV5-5 and TRBJ1-5; weak D call: TRBD1 (5 bases). Looked up from germline, CDR1 is SGHKS and CDR2 is YYEKEE (reference sequence). Trimming left V 4 bases short and J 4 bases short, with 15 bases between. This CDR3 is built from 15 residues. As DNA, the CDR3 is TGTGCCAGCAGCGGGGTCGTGGGGGATAATCAGCCCCAGCATTTT. It yields the protein CASSGVVGDNQPQHF.

This clonotype came up a few times. The chain uses TRBV20-1 and TRBJ2-7, with 9 bases identical to TRBD2. CDR1 and CDR2 from the germline V gene are DFQATT and SNEGSKA (reference sequence). V was clipped by 3 bases and J by 4 bases; unmatched bases: 10. The CDR3 totals 15 residues. The CDR3 coding sequence is TGCAGTGCTAGGTCCTCTAGCGGGGCAGCGTACGAGCAGTACTTC. This gives the protein CSARSSSGAAYEQYF.

This chain connects TRBV9 to TRBJ2-1; 7 bases are a match to TRBD1. The CDR3 extends over 15 amino acids. Germline CDR1 reads SGDLS; CDR2 reads YYNGEE. The V and J ends lost 0 bases and 8 bases, in that order; junction bases with no gene match: 8. As DNA, the CDR3 is TGTGCCAGCAGCGTAGAAGGGGGCGCAATCGATGAGCAGTTCTTC. It yields the protein CASSVEGGAIDEQFF.

This clonotype has only a few counts. This sequence joins TRBV20-1 and TRBJ2-5, with 12 positions matching TRBD2. The CDR3 is made up of 17 amino acids. With V trimmed by 2 bases and J by 2 bases, 9 bases remained unmatched. Germline CDR1 reads DFQATT; CDR2 reads SNEGSKA (reference sequence). The CDR3, as DNA: TGCAGTGCTAGACTGGCTAGCGGGAGGGTCAGACAAGAGACCCAGTACTTC. Residues: CSARLASGRVRQETQYF.